These T cell receptor beta chains were read from a single sample in a study of blood T cell repertoires in COVID-19. Using immunoSEQ multiplex PCR, the repertoire was profiled, and TCRdb retains in-frame clones only, with some absent. The sample contains roughly 200,000 clones, more than 75% of which appear only once. The sample consisted of peripheral blood. The receptors stem from a woman aged 50 to 60 with active or convalescent COVID-19. CDR3s include the opening cysteine and the closing phenylalanine or tryptophan. The D gene is left open where the match is weak. Expanded clones get a size class; other rows say once, few or many, or leave the size out.

V: TRBV19
size: NA
J: TRBJ1-3
D: TRBD1
CDR3: CASTLTGAGNTIYF
DNA: TGTGCCAGTACCCTGACAGGGGCTGGAAACACCATATATTTT

V: TRBV5-1
size: NA
J: TRBJ2-1
D: TRBD2
CDR3: CASSLGSGGVNEQFF
DNA: TGCGCCAGCAGCTTGGGGAGCGGGGGGGTTAATGAGCAGTTCTTC

V: TRBV9
size: NA
J: TRBJ2-3
D: NA
CDR3: CASSAGVSTDTQYF
DNA: TGTGCCAGCAGCGCGGGGGTCAGCACAGATACGCAGTATTTT

V: TRBV6-5
size: once
J: TRBJ1-2
D: NA
CDR3: CASQAADSQSHGYTF
DNA: TGTGCCAGCCAGGCGGCCGACAGTCAGTCGCACGGCTACACCTTC

V: TRBV5-1
size: NA
J: TRBJ1-6
D: TRBD1
CDR3: CASSGGTGDNSPLHF
DNA: TGCGCCAGCAGCGGGGGGACAGGGGATAATTCACCCCTCCACTTT

V: TRBV11-1
size: NA
J: TRBJ2-1
D: NA
CDR3: CASSHSNEQFF
DNA: TGTGCCAGCAGCCACTCCAATGAGCAGTTCTTC

V: TRBV11-2
size: many
J: TRBJ2-7
D: TRBD1
CDR3: CASSSQGPGEQYF
DNA: TGTGCCAGCAGCTCACAGGGGCCCGGGGAGCAGTACTTC

V: TRBV30
size: NA
J: TRBJ1-5
D: NA
CDR3: CAWSLNRNQPQHF
DNA: TGTGCCTGGAGCTTAAACCGGAATCAGCCCCAGCATTTT

V: TRBV29-1
size: few
J: TRBJ1-2
D: NA
CDR3: CSVGPGNYGYTF
DNA: TGCAGCGTTGGGCCGGGTAACTATGGCTACACCTTC

V: TRBV28
size: NA
J: TRBJ1-3
D: NA
CDR3: CASSFFGGRSSSGNTIYF
DNA: TGTGCCAGCAGTTTTTTCGGGGGTCGGAGTAGCTCTGGAAACACCATATATTTT

V: TRBV2
size: NA
J: TRBJ1-2
D: NA
CDR3: CASLMTGNYGYTF
DNA: TGTGCCAGCCTGATGACGGGTAACTATGGCTACACCTTC

V: TRBV19
size: NA
J: TRBJ1-1
D: TRBD1
CDR3: CASSIALNRGSNTEAFF
DNA: TGTGCCAGTAGTATAGCCCTCAACAGGGGCTCGAACACTGAAGCTTTCTTT

V: TRBV5-1
size: NA
J: TRBJ2-5
D: TRBD2
CDR3: CASSFAGVQETQYF
DNA: TGCGCCAGCAGCTTTGCGGGGGTGCAAGAGACCCAGTACTTC

V: TRBV3-1/TRBV3-2
size: NA
J: TRBJ1-3
D: NA
CDR3: CASSQDWQATIYF
DNA: TGTGCCAGCAGCCAAGATTGGCAGGCCACCATATATTTT

V: TRBV6-5
size: NA
J: TRBJ2-4
D: NA
CDR3: CASSPPGHSKNIQYF
DNA: TGTGCCAGCAGTCCCCCGGGACACTCCAAAAACATTCAGTACTTC

V: TRBV10-3
size: NA
J: TRBJ1-5
D: TRBD1
CDR3: CAISVGTGDPASNQPQHF
DNA: TGTGCCATCAGTGTGGGGACAGGGGATCCGGCTAGCAATCAGCCCCAGCATTTT

V: TRBV5-6
size: few
J: TRBJ2-1
D: TRBD1
CDR3: CASSPGTGVLQAVYNEQFF
DNA: TGTGCCAGCAGCCCCGGGACAGGAGTCCTACAAGCCGTTTACAATGAGCAGTTCTTC

V: TRBV2
size: NA
J: TRBJ1-5
D: NA
CDR3: CASRKGPTGNSNQPQHF
DNA: TGTGCCAGCAGAAAAGGCCCCACGGGAAATAGCAATCAGCCCCAGCATTTT

V: TRBV30
size: NA
J: TRBJ1-2
D: NA
CDR3: CAWSAGTTGYTF
DNA: TGTGCCTGGAGTGCCGGGACAACTGGCTACACCTTC

V: TRBV4-2
size: once
J: TRBJ2-3
D: TRBD2
CDR3: CASSQGGTSGIGSQYF
DNA: TGTGCCAGCAGCCAAGGGGGGACTAGCGGGATAGGATCGCAGTATTTT

V: TRBV7-3
size: NA
J: TRBJ2-1
D: TRBD2
CDR3: CASSLTLAGGPNEQFF
DNA: TGTGCCAGCAGCTTAACGTTAGCGGGGGGGCCCAATGAGCAGTTCTTC

V: TRBV19
size: NA
J: TRBJ1-2
D: TRBD1
CDR3: CASRGPPSDRVYGYTF
DNA: TGTGCCAGTAGGGGCCCACCTTCGGACAGGGTCTATGGCTACACCTTC

V: TRBV19
size: NA
J: TRBJ2-3
D: NA
CDR3: CASTGSRTDTQYF
DNA: TGTGCCAGTACGGGGTCTCGCACAGATACGCAGTATTTT

V: TRBV6-5
size: NA
J: TRBJ1-2
D: NA
CDR3: CASSYSRQGMNGYTF
DNA: TGTGCCAGCAGTTACTCTAGGCAGGGTATGAATGGCTACACCTTC

V: TRBV7-9
size: NA
J: TRBJ2-2
D: TRBD1
CDR3: CASSRDRIWNTGELFF
DNA: TGTGCCAGCAGCCGGGACAGGATTTGGAACACCGGGGAGCTGTTTTTT

V: TRBV5-1
size: few
J: TRBJ1-1
D: TRBD1
CDR3: CASNQRLTGGSNTEAFF
DNA: TGCGCCAGCAACCAACGTCTGACAGGGGGCAGTAACACTGAAGCTTTCTTT

V: TRBV4-2
size: NA
J: TRBJ2-3
D: TRBD2
CDR3: CASTLAPSGTDTQYF
DNA: TGTGCCAGCACCCTGGCGCCTAGCGGGACGGATACGCAGTATTTT

V: TRBV6-6
size: NA
J: TRBJ2-7
D: NA
CDR3: CASQMRLTSYEQYF
DNA: TGTGCCAGCCAGATGCGACTAACTTCCTACGAGCAGTACTTC

V: TRBV29-1
size: NA
J: TRBJ1-6
D: TRBD1
CDR3: CSVGRDRISYNSPLHF
DNA: TGCAGCGTTGGCCGGGACAGGATCTCCTATAATTCACCCCTCCACTTT

V: TRBV28
size: NA
J: TRBJ1-3
D: TRBD1
CDR3: CASSPPGTGGNTIYF
DNA: TGTGCCAGCAGCCCCCCCGGGACAGGGGGAAACACCATATATTTT

V: TRBV6-5
size: NA
J: TRBJ1-2
D: NA
CDR3: CASSYGGNYGYTF
DNA: TGTGCCAGCAGTTACGGCGGGAACTATGGCTACACCTTC

V: TRBV19
size: NA
J: TRBJ1-5
D: NA
CDR3: CASRYRELNQPQHF
DNA: TGTGCCAGTAGGTATAGAGAACTCAATCAGCCCCAGCATTTT

V: TRBV25-1
size: NA
J: TRBJ2-1
D: NA
CDR3: CASSEYPGQGRNEQFF
DNA: TGTGCCAGCAGTGAATACCCTGGGCAGGGTAGAAATGAGCAGTTCTTC

V: TRBV6-2/TRBV6-3
size: NA
J: TRBJ2-7
D: TRBD2
CDR3: CASSFRRENEQYF
DNA: TGTGCCAGCAGTTTTCGGCGGGAGAACGAGCAGTACTTC

V: TRBV2
size: NA
J: TRBJ1-6
D: NA
CDR3: CASRSAGLGNSPLHF
DNA: TGTGCCAGCAGATCGGCGGGTCTAGGCAATTCACCCCTCCACTTT

V: TRBV6-2/TRBV6-3
size: NA
J: TRBJ2-3
D: NA
CDR3: CASSYEAPADTQYF
DNA: TGTGCCAGCAGTTATGAGGCCCCCGCGGATACGCAGTATTTT

V: TRBV19
size: few
J: TRBJ2-3
D: TRBD2
CDR3: CASSIGLEADTQYF
DNA: TGTGCCAGTAGTATCGGACTAGAGGCAGATACGCAGTATTTT

V: TRBV2
size: NA
J: TRBJ2-2
D: TRBD2
CDR3: CASSVAGGPGELFF
DNA: TGTGCCAGCAGTGTGGCGGGGGGCCCCGGGGAGCTGTTTTTT

V: TRBV28
size: NA
J: TRBJ1-1
D: NA
CDR3: CASSSPPAFF
DNA: TGTGCCAGCAGTTCCCCCCCGGCTTTCTTT

V: TRBV7-3
size: NA
J: TRBJ2-5
D: TRBD2
CDR3: CASSSIGLAGGQQETQYF
DNA: TGTGCCAGCAGCTCCATTGGACTAGCGGGAGGCCAACAAGAGACCCAGTACTTC

V: TRBV15
size: NA
J: TRBJ1-1
D: TRBD1
CDR3: CATSAHRGNTEAFF
DNA: TGTGCCACCAGCGCCCACAGGGGCAACACTGAAGCTTTCTTT

V: TRBV27
size: NA
J: TRBJ1-2
D: NA
CDR3: CASSFFPGQSSIGYTF
DNA: TGTGCCAGCAGTTTTTTCCCCGGACAGTCTTCCATCGGCTACACCTTC

V: TRBV9
size: NA
J: TRBJ2-7
D: TRBD1
CDR3: CASSDRDSLLYEQYF
DNA: TGTGCCAGCAGCGACCGGGACAGTCTTTTATACGAGCAGTACTTC

V: TRBV5-4
size: NA
J: TRBJ2-5
D: NA
CDR3: CASSEAQETQYF
DNA: TGTGCCAGCAGTGAAGCGCAAGAGACCCAGTACTTC

V: TRBV5-6
size: NA
J: TRBJ2-7
D: TRBD2
CDR3: CASSLHPITSGRRGYEQYF
DNA: TGTGCCAGCAGCCTACACCCAATCACTAGCGGGAGAAGGGGGTACGAGCAGTACTTC

V: TRBV3-1/TRBV3-2
size: NA
J: TRBJ1-2
D: TRBD1
CDR3: CASTGGYGYTF
DNA: TGTGCCAGTACAGGGGGCTATGGCTACACCTTC

V: TRBV7-2
size: NA
J: TRBJ2-5
D: TRBD2
CDR3: CASSLRLAGEETQYF
DNA: TGTGCCAGCAGCTTACGACTAGCGGGGGAAGAGACCCAGTACTTC

V: TRBV2
size: NA
J: TRBJ2-7
D: NA
CDR3: CASSEGGEQYF
DNA: TGTGCCAGCAGTGAAGGCGGGGAGCAGTACTTC

V: TRBV20-1
size: NA
J: TRBJ1-2
D: NA
CDR3: CSASGSERANYGYTF
DNA: TGCAGTGCTAGTGGATCCGAGAGGGCTAACTATGGCTACACCTTC

V: TRBV19
size: NA
J: TRBJ1-5
D: NA
CDR3: CASSLVHSNQPQHF
DNA: TGTGCCAGTAGTCTAGTTCATAGCAATCAGCCCCAGCATTTT

V: TRBV6-4
size: once
J: TRBJ2-3
D: TRBD2
CDR3: CASSDFASGGTDTQYF
DNA: TGTGCCAGCAGTGACTTCGCTAGCGGGGGCACAGATACGCAGTATTTT

V: TRBV19
size: NA
J: TRBJ1-2
D: NA
CDR3: CASRRTDSYGYTF
DNA: TGTGCCAGTAGGCGGACAGATAGCTATGGCTACACCTTC

V: TRBV5-6
size: NA
J: TRBJ1-1
D: TRBD1
CDR3: CASSRTGGTGWPEAFF
DNA: TGTGCCAGCAGCAGAACCGGCGGGACAGGGTGGCCTGAAGCTTTCTTT

V: TRBV9
size: NA
J: TRBJ1-2
D: NA
CDR3: CASSPSWEGGYTF
DNA: TGTGCCAGCAGCCCTTCATGGGAGGGCGGCTACACCTTC

V: TRBV6-4
size: few
J: TRBJ1-6
D: NA
CDR3: CASTSLTDSYSPLHF
DNA: TGTGCCAGCACCTCACTCACCGACAGCTATTCACCCCTCCACTTT

V: TRBV28
size: NA
J: TRBJ2-7
D: TRBD1
CDR3: CASSTHRGPNEQYF
DNA: TGTGCCAGCAGTACGCACAGGGGGCCCAACGAGCAGTACTTC

V: TRBV2
size: NA
J: TRBJ2-3
D: NA
CDR3: CASRDRTAGRTDTQYF
DNA: TGTGCCAGCAGGGATCGGACAGCCGGACGGACAGATACGCAGTATTTT